The present T cell receptor (beta chain) was sequenced within a study of blood T cell repertoires in COVID-19. Germline V lookup: CDR1 GTSNPN, CDR2 SVGIG (reference sequence). V lost 2 bases, J lost 4 bases, and 12 bases lay in between. This CDR3 is 14 amino acids long. This table comes from immunoSEQ multiplex PCR, and its TCRdb copy is limited to in-frame clones, with some not included. The repertoire includes approximately 140,000 clones, 80% of them detected once, and approximately 13% sits in the top ten. The sequence was collected from a man aged 55 to 69 with active or convalescent COVID-19. The rearrangement links TRBV30 to TRBJ1-5; D is perhaps TRBD1 (5 bases). The sample consisted of peripheral blood. CDR3 sequence: CAWSKGQSNQPQHF. DNA of the CDR3: TGTGCCTGGAGTAAGGGGCAGTCAAATCAGCCCCAGCATTTT.